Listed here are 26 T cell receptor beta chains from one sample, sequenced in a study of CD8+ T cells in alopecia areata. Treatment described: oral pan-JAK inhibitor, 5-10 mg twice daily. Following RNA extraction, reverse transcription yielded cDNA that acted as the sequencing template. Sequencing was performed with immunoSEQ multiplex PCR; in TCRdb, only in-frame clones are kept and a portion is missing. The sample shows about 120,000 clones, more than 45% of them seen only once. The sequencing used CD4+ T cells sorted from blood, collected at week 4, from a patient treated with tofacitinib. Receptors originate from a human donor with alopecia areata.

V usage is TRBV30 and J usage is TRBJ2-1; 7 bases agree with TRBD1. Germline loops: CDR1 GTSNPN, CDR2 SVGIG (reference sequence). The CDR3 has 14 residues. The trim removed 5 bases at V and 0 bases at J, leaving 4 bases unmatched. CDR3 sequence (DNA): TGTGCCTGGGTCGGGGACAGCTCCTACAATGAGCAGTTCTTC. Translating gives CAWVGDSSYNEQFF.

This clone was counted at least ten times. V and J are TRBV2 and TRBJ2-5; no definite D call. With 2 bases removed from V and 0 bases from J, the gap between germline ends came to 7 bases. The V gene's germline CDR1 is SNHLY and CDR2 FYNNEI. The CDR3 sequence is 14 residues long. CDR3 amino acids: CASSESWNQETQYF. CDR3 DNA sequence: TGTGCCAGCAGTGAAAGTTGGAACCAAGAGACCCAGTACTTC. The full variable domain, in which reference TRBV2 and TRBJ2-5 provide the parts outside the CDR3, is EPEVTQTPSHQVTQMGQEVILRCVPISNHLYFYWYRQILGQKVEFLVSFYNNEISEKSEIFDDQFSVERPDGSNFTLKIRSTKLEDSAMYFCASSESWNQETQYFGPGTRLLVL.

The CDR3 reads CSVGPGMNTEAFF. In DNA form, the CDR3 reads TGCAGCGTTGGCCCGGGAATGAACACTGAAGCTTTCTTT. The chain carries TRBV29-1 and TRBJ1-1; D call uncertain. CDR3 length: 13 amino acids. V was clipped by 4 bases and J by 0 bases, with 9 bases between them. CDR1 and CDR2 from the germline V gene are SQVTM and ANQGSEA.

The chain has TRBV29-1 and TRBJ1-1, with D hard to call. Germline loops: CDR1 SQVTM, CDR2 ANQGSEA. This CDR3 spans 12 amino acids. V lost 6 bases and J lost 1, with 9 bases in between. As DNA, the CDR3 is TGCAGCGTAGAGACTGGGAACACTGAAGCTTTCTTT. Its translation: CSVETGNTEAFF.

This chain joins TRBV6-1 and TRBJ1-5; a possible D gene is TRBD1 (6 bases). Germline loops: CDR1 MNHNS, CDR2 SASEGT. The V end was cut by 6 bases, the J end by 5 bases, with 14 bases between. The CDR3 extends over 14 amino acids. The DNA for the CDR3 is TGTGCCAGCAGCTGGGGGACATTCGATCAGCCCCAGCATTTT. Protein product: CASSWGTFDQPQHF.

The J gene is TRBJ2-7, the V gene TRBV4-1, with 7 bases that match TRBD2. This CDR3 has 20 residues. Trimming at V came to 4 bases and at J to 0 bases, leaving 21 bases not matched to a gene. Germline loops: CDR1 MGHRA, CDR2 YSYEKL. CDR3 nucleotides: TGCGCCAGCAGCCTCCCCTCAGGCACTAGCGATAGAAGCTCCTCCTACGAGCAGTACTTC. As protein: CASSLPSGTSDRSSSYEQYF.

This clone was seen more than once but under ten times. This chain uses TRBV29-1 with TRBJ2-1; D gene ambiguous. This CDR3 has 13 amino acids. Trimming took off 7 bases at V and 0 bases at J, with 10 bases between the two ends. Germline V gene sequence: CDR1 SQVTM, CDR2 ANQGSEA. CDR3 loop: CSESRSSYNEQFF. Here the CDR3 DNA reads TGCAGCGAATCCAGGAGCTCCTACAATGAGCAGTTCTTC.

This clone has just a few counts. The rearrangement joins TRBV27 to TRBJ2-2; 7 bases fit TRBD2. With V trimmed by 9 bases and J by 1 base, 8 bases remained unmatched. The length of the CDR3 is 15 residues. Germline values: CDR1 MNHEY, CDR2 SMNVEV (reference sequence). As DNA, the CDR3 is TGTGCCAGTCAGGGAGGGGCCGTGAACACCGGGGAGCTGTTTTTT. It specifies CASQGGAVNTGELFF.

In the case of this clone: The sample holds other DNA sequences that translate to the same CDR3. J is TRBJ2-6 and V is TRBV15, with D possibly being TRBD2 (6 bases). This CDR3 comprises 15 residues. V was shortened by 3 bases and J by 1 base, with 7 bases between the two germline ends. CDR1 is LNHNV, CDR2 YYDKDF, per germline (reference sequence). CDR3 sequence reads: CATSRGGSGANVLTF. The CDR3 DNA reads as TGTGCCACCAGCAGGGGGGGTTCTGGGGCCAACGTCCTGACTTTC.

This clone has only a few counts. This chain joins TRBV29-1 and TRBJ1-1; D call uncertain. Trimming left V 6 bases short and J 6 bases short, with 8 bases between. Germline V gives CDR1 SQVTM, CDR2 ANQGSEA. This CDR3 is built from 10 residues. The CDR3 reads CSVADPEAFF. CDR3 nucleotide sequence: TGCAGCGTCGCGGATCCTGAAGCTTTCTTT.

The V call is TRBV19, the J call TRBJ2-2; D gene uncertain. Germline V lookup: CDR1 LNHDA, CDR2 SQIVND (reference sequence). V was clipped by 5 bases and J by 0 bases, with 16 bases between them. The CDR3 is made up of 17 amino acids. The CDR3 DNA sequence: TGTGCCAGTAGTCCTCGTGTAAAAGGACCGAACACCGGGGAGCTGTTTTTT. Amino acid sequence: CASSPRVKGPNTGELFF. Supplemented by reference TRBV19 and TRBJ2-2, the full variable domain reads DGGITQSPKYLFRKEGQNVTLSCEQNLNHDAMYWYRQDPGQGLRLIYYSQIVNDFQKGDIAEGYSVSREKKESFPLTVTSAQKNPTAFYLCASSPRVKGPNTGELFFGEGSRLTVL.

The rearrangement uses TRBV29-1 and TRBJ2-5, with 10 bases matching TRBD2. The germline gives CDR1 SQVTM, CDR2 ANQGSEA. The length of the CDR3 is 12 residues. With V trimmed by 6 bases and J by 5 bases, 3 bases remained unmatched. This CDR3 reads CSVVTSGETQYF. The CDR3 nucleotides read TGCAGCGTAGTGACTAGCGGGGAGACCCAGTACTTC.

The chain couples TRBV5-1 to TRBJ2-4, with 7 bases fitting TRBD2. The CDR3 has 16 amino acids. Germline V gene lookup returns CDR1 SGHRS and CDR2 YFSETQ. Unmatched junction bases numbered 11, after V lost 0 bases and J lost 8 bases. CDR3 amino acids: CASSLAPGGGSDIQYF. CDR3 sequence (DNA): TGCGCCAGCAGCTTGGCGCCCGGCGGGGGTTCGGACATTCAGTACTTC.

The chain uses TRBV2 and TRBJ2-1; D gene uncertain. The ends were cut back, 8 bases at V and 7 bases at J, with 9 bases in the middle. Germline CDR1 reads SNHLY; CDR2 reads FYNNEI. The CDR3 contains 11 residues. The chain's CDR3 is CASSDRNEQFF. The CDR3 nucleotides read TGTGCCAGCTCCGACCGGAATGAGCAGTTCTTC.

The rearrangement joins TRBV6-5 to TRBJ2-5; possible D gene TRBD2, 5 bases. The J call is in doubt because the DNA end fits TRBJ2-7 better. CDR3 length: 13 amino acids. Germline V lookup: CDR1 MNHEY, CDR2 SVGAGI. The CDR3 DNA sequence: TGTGCCAGCAGTCGGAGCGGCTCCTACGAGCAGTACTTC. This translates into CASSRSGSYEQYF.

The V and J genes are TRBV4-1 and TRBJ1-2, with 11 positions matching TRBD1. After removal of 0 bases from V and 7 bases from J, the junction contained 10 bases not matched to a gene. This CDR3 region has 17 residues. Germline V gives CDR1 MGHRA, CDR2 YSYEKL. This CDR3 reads CASSQDRRTGGAGGYTF. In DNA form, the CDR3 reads TGCGCCAGCAGCCAAGATCGTAGGACAGGGGGCGCGGGTGGCTACACCTTC.

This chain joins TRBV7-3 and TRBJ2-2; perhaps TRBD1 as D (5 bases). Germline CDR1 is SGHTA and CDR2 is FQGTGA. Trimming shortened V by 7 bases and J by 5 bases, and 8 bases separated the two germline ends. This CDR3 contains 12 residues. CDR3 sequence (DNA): TGTGCCAGCATATCAGGGACCGGGGAGCTGTTTTTT. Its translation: CASISGTGELFF.

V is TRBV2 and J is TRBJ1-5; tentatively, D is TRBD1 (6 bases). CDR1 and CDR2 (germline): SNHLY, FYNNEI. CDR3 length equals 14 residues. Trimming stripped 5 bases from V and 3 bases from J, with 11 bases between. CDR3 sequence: CASSSRQVNQPQHF. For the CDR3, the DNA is TGTGCCAGCAGTTCTCGACAGGTCAATCAGCCCCAGCATTTT.

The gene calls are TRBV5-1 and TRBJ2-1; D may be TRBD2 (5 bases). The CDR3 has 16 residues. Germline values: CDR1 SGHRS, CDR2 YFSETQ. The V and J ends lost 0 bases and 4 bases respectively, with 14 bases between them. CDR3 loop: CASSLGSDRRYNEQFF. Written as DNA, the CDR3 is TGCGCCAGCAGCTTGGGTAGCGACCGACGGTACAATGAGCAGTTCTTC.

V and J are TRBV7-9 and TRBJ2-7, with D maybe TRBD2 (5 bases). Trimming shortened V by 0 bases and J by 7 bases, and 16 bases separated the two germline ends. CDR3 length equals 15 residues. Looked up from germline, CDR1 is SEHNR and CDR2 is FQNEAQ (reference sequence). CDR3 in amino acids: CASSLAIQISGEQYF. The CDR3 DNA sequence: TGTGCCAGCAGCTTAGCGATTCAAATCTCGGGGGAGCAGTACTTC.

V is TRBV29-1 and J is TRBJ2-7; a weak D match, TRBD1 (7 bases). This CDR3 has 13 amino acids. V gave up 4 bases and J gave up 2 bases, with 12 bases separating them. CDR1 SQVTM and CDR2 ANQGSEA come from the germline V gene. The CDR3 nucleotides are TGCAGCGTTGTACCAGGGGGGACCTACGAGCAGTACTTC. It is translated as CSVVPGGTYEQYF.

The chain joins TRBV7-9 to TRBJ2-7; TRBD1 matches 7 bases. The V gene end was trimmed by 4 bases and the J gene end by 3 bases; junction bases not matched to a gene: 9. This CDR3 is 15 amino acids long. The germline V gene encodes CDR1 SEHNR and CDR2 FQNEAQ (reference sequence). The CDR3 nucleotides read TGTGCCAGCAGCTCGACAGGGATTAAGATCTACGAGCAGTACTTC. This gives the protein CASSSTGIKIYEQYF.

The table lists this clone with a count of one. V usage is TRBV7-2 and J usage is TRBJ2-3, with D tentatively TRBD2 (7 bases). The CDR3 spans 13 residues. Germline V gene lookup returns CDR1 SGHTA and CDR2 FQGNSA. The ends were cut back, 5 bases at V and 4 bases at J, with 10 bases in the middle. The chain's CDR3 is CASSGGAPDTQYF. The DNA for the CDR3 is TGTGCCAGCAGCGGGGGGGCCCCAGATACGCAGTATTTT.

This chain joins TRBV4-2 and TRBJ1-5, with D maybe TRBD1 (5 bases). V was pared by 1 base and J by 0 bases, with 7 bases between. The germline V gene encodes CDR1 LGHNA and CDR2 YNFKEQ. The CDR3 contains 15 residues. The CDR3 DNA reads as TGTGCCAGCAGCCAAGGACAGCTTAGCAATCAGCCCCAGCATTTT. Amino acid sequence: CASSQGQLSNQPQHF.

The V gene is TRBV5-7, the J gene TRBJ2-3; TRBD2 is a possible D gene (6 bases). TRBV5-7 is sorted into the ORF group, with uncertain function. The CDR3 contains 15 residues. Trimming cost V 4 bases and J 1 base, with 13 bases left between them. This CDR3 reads CASSRPGDRTDTQYF. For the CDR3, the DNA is TGTGCCAGCAGCCGGCCGGGGGACCGCACAGATACGCAGTATTTT.

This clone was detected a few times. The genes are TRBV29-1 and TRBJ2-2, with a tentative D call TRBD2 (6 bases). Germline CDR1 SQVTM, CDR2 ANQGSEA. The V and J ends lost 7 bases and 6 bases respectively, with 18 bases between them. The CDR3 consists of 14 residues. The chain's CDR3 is CSGLEGREAGELFF. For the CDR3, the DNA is TGCAGCGGGCTGGAGGGAAGAGAGGCCGGGGAGCTGTTTTTT.